One sample yielded the 9 T cell receptor beta chains listed below, sequenced in a study of cytomegalovirus exposure and HLA in healthy donors. 13 Jbeta primers and 60 Vbeta primers were used for the PCR. Sequenced by immunoSEQ multiplex PCR; TCRdb stores in-frame clones only, minus some. The sample lists under 250,000 clones; approximately 85% were seen once. The sequenced sample consisted of PBMCs. These receptors all stem from a woman aged 40 to 50 in good health and CMV-seronegative.

This clone was seen repeatedly, ten times or more. V gene TRBV30 combines with J gene TRBJ1-1; weak D call: TRBD1 (6 bases). The CDR3 contains 14 residues. The germline gives CDR1 GTSNPN, CDR2 SVGIG (reference sequence). Deletions cut 0 bases from V and 5 bases from J, with 13 bases between. The CDR3, as DNA: TGTGCCTGGAGTGTTCTCAGGGGAAGGACTGAAGCTTTCTTT. It codes for CAWSVLRGRTEAFF.

The chain combines TRBV5-1 with TRBJ1-2; D ambiguous. This CDR3 has 15 residues. V was shortened by 2 bases and J by 5 bases, with 16 bases between the two germline ends. Germline V gene sequence: CDR1 SGHRS, CDR2 YFSETQ. The CDR3 sequence: CASSLEPTPRYGYTF. In nucleotides, the CDR3 is TGCGCCAGCAGCTTAGAACCTACCCCCCGTTATGGCTACACCTTC.

This clone was detected only once. The chain recombines TRBV30 with TRBJ2-2, with 10 bases fitting TRBD2. Per germline, CDR1 GTSNPN and CDR2 SVGIG (reference sequence). With V trimmed by 4 bases and J by 4 bases, 6 bases remained unmatched. CDR3 length equals 15 residues. CDR3 loop: CAWMWASGSTGELFF. DNA for the CDR3: TGTGCCTGGATGTGGGCTAGCGGGAGCACCGGGGAGCTGTTTTTT.

V gene TRBV7-3 combines with J gene TRBJ1-6; D remains unclear. Trimming removed 7 bases at V and 7 bases at J, with 11 bases between. CDR1 and CDR2 (germline): SGHTA, FQGTGA. The CDR3 covers 13 residues. In nucleotides, the CDR3 is TGTGCCAGCACGAGCGGGAGAAATTCACCCCTCCACTTT. It yields the protein CASTSGRNSPLHF.

In this sample, this clone turned up once. This sequence joins TRBV29-1 and TRBJ2-7; 10 nucleotides agree with TRBD2. In germline, CDR1 is SQVTM, CDR2 ANQGSEA. The CDR3 contains 15 residues. Trimming cost V 3 bases and J 1 base; bases outside gene matches: 6. This CDR3 reads CSVDPGLADSYEQYF. The CDR3 DNA reads TGCAGCGTTGACCCCGGACTAGCGGATTCCTACGAGCAGTACTTC.

In this sample, this clone turned up once. The genes are TRBV6-6 and TRBJ2-7; D may be TRBD1 (5 bases). Per the germline V gene, CDR1 is MNHNY and CDR2 is SVGAGI (reference sequence). V was shortened by 6 bases and J by 0 bases, with 12 bases between the two germline ends. The CDR3 length is 14 residues. The CDR3 coding sequence is TGTGCCAGCAGACGCGACAGAGACTCCTACGAGCAGTACTTC. It is translated as CASRRDRDSYEQYF.

This chain uses TRBV9 with TRBJ2-1, with TRBD2 as a possible D gene (5 bases). CDR3 length: 18 amino acids. V shed 3 bases and J shed 3 bases, with 22 bases lying between them. In germline, CDR1 is SGDLS, CDR2 YYNGEE. The DNA of the CDR3 is TGTGCCAGCAGCGCCGACCCCTTTCGAGCCGGGAACTACAATGAGCAGTTCTTC. It specifies CASSADPFRAGNYNEQFF.

The chain links TRBV2 to TRBJ1-2, with 7 bases lining up with TRBD1. The germline V gene has CDR1 SNHLY and CDR2 FYNNEI. V gave up 5 bases and J gave up 3 bases; unmatched junction bases: 3. This CDR3 spans 13 amino acids. CDR3 bases: TGTGCCAGCAGTCCTCAGGGGGACTATGGCTACACCTTC. Protein: CASSPQGDYGYTF.

This sequence joins TRBV15 and TRBJ1-2, with 10 bases fitting TRBD1. The CDR3 runs 17 residues. V lost 5 bases, J lost 7 bases, and 16 bases stayed unmatched. In germline, CDR1 is LNHNV, CDR2 YYDKDF (reference sequence). CDR3 residues: CATSAPGTGAALGGYTF. Here the CDR3 DNA reads TGTGCCACCAGCGCCCCTGGGACAGGGGCCGCTCTGGGTGGCTACACCTTC. Variable domain in full (rest from reference TRBV15 and TRBJ1-2): DAMVIQNPRYQVTQFGKPVTLSCSQTLNHNVMYWYQQKSSQAPKLLFHYYDKDFNNEADTPDNFQSRRPNTSFCFLDIRSPGLGDTAMYLCATSAPGTGAALGGYTFGSGTRLTVV.